This is a list of T cell receptor beta chains from one sample in a study of blood T cell repertoires in COVID-19. Generated by immunoSEQ multiplex PCR, the TCRdb table keeps only in-frame clones and is missing some. This table holds 150,000 to 200,000 clones, 70% to 90% found once. Sequences were obtained from peripheral blood. These receptors all stem from an elderly woman with COVID-19, enrolled during active disease. Both conserved end residues are part of each CDR3. D genes are given only for firm matches. Clone size is not always given. Where it is, it says once, few, many or a class for expanded clones.

clone size: -
V gene: TRBV5-1
CDR3 length: 17
D gene: -
J gene: TRBJ2-6
CDR3 protein: CASSTGGLGAGANVLTF
CDR3 DNA: TGCGCCAGCAGCACGGGTGGTCTGGGTGCAGGGGCCAACGTCCTGACTTTC

clone size: -
V gene: TRBV5-1
CDR3 length: 13
D gene: TRBD2
J gene: TRBJ2-5
CDR3 protein: CASSLGTRETQYF
CDR3 DNA: TGCGCCAGCAGCCTGGGGACTAGAGAGACCCAGTACTTC

clone size: -
V gene: TRBV12-3/TRBV12-4
CDR3 length: 13
D gene: TRBD1
J gene: TRBJ1-2
CDR3 protein: CASRRTGDYGYTF
CDR3 DNA: TGTGCCAGCAGAAGGACAGGGGACTATGGCTACACCTTC

clone size: few
V gene: TRBV7-9
CDR3 length: 15
D gene: TRBD1
J gene: TRBJ2-7
CDR3 protein: CASSSRGQGWYEQYF
CDR3 DNA: TGTGCCAGCAGCTCTAGGGGGCAGGGGTGGTACGAGCAGTACTTC

clone size: -
V gene: TRBV24-1
CDR3 length: 17
D gene: TRBD1
J gene: TRBJ1-6
CDR3 protein: CATSDKGTGPNNSPLHF
CDR3 DNA: TGTGCCACCAGTGATAAGGGGACAGGCCCCAATAATTCACCCCTCCACTTT

clone size: -
V gene: TRBV5-1
CDR3 length: 13
D gene: TRBD2
J gene: TRBJ2-5
CDR3 protein: CASSRSGLETQYF
CDR3 DNA: TGCGCCAGCAGCCGTAGCGGGCTGGAGACCCAGTACTTC

clone size: -
V gene: TRBV5-1
CDR3 length: 16
D gene: TRBD1
J gene: TRBJ2-5
CDR3 protein: CASSLAWDSGLETQYF
CDR3 DNA: TGCGCCAGCAGCTTGGCCTGGGACAGCGGTTTAGAGACCCAGTACTTC

clone size: -
V gene: TRBV3-1/TRBV3-2
CDR3 length: 21
D gene: -
J gene: TRBJ1-6
CDR3 protein: CASSHPGGGAWAPPGRSPLHF
CDR3 DNA: TGTGCCAGCAGCCACCCCGGGGGGGGTGCTTGGGCCCCACCCGGAAGATCACCCCTCCACTTT

clone size: once
V gene: TRBV5-1
CDR3 length: 14
D gene: -
J gene: TRBJ1-3
CDR3 protein: CASSLYHSGNTIYF
CDR3 DNA: TGCGCCAGCAGCTTGTATCATAGTGGAAACACCATATATTTT

clone size: -
V gene: TRBV6-5
CDR3 length: 15
D gene: TRBD2
J gene: TRBJ2-1
CDR3 protein: CATPGLAGIGGEQFF
CDR3 DNA: TGTGCCACCCCCGGACTAGCGGGAATCGGTGGTGAGCAGTTCTTC

clone size: -
V gene: TRBV5-1
CDR3 length: 13
D gene: -
J gene: TRBJ2-5
CDR3 protein: CASSLVPLETQYF
CDR3 DNA: TGCGCCAGCAGCTTGGTTCCGTTGGAGACCCAGTACTTC